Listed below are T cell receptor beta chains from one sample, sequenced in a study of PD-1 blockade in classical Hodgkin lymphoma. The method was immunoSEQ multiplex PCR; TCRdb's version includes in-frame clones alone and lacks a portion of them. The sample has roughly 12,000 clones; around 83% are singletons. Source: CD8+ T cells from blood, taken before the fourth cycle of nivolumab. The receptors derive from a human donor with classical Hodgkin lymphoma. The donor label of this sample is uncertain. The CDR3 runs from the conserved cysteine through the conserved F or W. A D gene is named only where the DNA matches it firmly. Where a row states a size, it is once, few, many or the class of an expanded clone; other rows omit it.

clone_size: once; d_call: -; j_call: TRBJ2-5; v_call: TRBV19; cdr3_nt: TGTGCCAGTAGTATGGGGGGGCCCCAAGAGACCCAGTACTTC; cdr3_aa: CASSMGGPQETQYF
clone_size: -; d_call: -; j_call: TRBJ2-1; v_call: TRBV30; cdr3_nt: TGTGCCTGGAGTGTAGCGACTCTCTCTGAGCAGTTCTTC; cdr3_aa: CAWSVATLSEQFF
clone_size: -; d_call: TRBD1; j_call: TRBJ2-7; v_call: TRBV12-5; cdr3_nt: TGTGCTAGTGGTATGGACAGGGTTGAACCCCACGAGCAGTACTTC; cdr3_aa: CASGMDRVEPHEQYF
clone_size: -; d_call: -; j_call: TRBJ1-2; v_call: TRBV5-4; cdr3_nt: TGTGCCAGCAGCTACGGCTATGATAACTATGGCTACACCTTC; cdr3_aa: CASSYGYDNYGYTF
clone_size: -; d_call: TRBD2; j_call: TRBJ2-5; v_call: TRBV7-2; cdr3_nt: TGTGCCAGCAGCTTACCTAGCGGGAGGCTGGAGACCCAGTACTTC; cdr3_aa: CASSLPSGRLETQYF
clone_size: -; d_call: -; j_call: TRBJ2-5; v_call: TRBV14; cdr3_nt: TGTGCCAGCAGTCAGGCGGGGGAGACCCAGTACTTC; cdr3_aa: CASSQAGETQYF
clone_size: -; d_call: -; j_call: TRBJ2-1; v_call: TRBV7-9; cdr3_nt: TGTGCCAGCAGCTTACCGTCCGGCGAGTATGACGAGCAGTTCTTC; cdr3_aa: CASSLPSGEYDEQFF
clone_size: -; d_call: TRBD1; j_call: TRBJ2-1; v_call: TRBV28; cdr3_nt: TGTGCCAGCAGTTCCCCGGGACAGGGCTACAATGAGCAGTTCTTC; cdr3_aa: CASSSPGQGYNEQFF
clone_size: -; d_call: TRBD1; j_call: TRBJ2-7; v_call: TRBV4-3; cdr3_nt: TGCGCCAGCAGCCAGGGGACAGGGTACGAGCAGTACTTC; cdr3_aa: CASSQGTGYEQYF
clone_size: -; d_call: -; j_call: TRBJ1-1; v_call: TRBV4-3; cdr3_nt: TGCGCCAGCAGCCAAGATGGATCAGGGACTGAAGCTTTCTTT; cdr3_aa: CASSQDGSGTEAFF
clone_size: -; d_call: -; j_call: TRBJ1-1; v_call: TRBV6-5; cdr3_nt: TGTGCCAGCAGGGGCGCGAACACTGAAGCTTTCTTT; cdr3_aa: CASRGANTEAFF
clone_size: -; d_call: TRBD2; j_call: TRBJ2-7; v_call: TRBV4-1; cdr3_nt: TGCGCCAGCAGCCAAGAGCGGACTAGCGGGATCTACGAGCAGTACTTC; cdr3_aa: CASSQERTSGIYEQYF
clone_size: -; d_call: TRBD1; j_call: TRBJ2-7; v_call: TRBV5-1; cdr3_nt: TGCGCCAGCAGCTTCGGACAGGCTTACTCCTACGAGCAGTACTTC; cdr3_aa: CASSFGQAYSYEQYF
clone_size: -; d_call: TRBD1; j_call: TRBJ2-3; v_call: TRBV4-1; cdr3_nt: TGCGCCAGCAGCCAACCGACCGGGACAGGGGCAGATACGCAGTATTTT; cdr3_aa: CASSQPTGTGADTQYF
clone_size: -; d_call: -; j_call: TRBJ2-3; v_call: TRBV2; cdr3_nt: TGTGCCAGCCGAGGGTCCTTCATACACAGCACAGATACGCAGTATTTT; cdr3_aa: CASRGSFIHSTDTQYF
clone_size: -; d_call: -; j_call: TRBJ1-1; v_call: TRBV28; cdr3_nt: TGTGCCAGCAGGAGCCGGGAGGGGAACACTGAAGCTTTCTTT; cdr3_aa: CASRSREGNTEAFF
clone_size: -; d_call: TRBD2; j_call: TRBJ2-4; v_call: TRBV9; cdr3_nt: TGTGCCAGCAGCCCTGGCGGGAGGGCCAAAAACATTCAGTACTTC; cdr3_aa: CASSPGGRAKNIQYF
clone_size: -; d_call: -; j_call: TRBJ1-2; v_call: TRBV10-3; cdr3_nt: TGTGCCATCAGTGAGGGGGGGTTGACCCCAGATGGCTACACCTTC; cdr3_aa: CAISEGGLTPDGYTF
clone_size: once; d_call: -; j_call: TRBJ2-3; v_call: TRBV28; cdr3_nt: TGTGCCAGCAGTTTAGGTCAAATGGCAGATACGCAGTATTTT; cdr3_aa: CASSLGQMADTQYF
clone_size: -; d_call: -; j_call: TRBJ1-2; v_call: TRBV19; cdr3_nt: TGTGCCAGTACCCCCTCAGGGCAGCTTAACTATGGCTACACCTTC; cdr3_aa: CASTPSGQLNYGYTF
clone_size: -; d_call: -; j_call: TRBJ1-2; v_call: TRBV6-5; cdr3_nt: TGTGCCAGCAGTTACTCGGGGGGGGGCTACACCTTC; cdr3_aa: CASSYSGGGYTF
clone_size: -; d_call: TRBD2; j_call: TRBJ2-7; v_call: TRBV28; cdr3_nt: TGTGCCAGCAGTCGCGGGACTAGCGGCTACGAGCAGTACTTC; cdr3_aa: CASSRGTSGYEQYF
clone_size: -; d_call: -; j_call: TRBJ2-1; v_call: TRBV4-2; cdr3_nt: TGTGCCAGCGGCGCCACCCAGGGCTACAATGAGCAGTTCTTC; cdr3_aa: CASGATQGYNEQFF
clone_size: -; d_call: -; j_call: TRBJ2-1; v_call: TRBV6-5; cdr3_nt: TGTGCCAGCAGCCTAACCGGACCCCCTTACAATGAGCAGTTCTTC; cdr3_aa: CASSLTGPPYNEQFF
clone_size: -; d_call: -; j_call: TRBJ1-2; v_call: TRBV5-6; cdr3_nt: TGTGCCAGCATCAAACAGGGTTGGGACTATGGCTACACCTTC; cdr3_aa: CASIKQGWDYGYTF
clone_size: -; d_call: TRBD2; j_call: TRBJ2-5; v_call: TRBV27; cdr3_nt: TGTGCCAGCAGTTTGGAGGCTAGCGGGAGCTATGAGACCCAGTACTTC; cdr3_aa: CASSLEASGSYETQYF
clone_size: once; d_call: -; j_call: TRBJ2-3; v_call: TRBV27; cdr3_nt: TGTGCCAGCAGCGGACGTCCCTTGTCGGATACGCAGTATTTT; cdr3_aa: CASSGRPLSDTQYF
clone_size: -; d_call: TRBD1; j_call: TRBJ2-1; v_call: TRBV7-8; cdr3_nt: TGTGCCAGCCGGTTAGGACAGGGGGTGAGTGAGCAGTTCTTC; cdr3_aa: CASRLGQGVSEQFF
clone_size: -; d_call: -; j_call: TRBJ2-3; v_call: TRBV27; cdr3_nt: TGTGCCAGCAGTTCCCCAATCGCGAGCACAGATACGCAGTATTTT; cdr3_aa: CASSSPIASTDTQYF
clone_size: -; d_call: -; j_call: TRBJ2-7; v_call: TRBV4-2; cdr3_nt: TGTGCCAGCAGCCAACCCGGCGGTTTCGACGAGCAGTACTTC; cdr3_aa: CASSQPGGFDEQYF
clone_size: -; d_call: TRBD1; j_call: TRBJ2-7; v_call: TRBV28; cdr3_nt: TGTGCCAGCAGCTCCGGGACAGGGGGCACATCATACTACGAGCAGTACTTC; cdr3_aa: CASSSGTGGTSYYEQYF
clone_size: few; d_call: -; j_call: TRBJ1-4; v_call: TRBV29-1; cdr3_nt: TGCAGCGTTTCAAACCGGGACATGGCCCGGAATGAAAAACTGTTTTTT; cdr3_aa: CSVSNRDMARNEKLFF
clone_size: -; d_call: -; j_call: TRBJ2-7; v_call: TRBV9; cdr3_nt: TGTGCCAGCAGCGTAGGCCTCACACTTCATGGGTCCTACGAGCAGTACTTC; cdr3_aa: CASSVGLTLHGSYEQYF
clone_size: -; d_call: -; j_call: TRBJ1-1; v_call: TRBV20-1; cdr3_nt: TGCAGTGCACGGGACATTTTTTCAGCTTTCTTT; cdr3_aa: CSARDIFSAFF
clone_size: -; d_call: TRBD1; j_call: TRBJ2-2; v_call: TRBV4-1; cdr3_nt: TGCGCCAGCAGCCCTCTCGGGGACAGGGGATTTAACACCGGGGAGCTGTTTTTT; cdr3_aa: CASSPLGDRGFNTGELFF
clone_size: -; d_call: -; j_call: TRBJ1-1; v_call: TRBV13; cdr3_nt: TGTGCCAGCAGCGGGGACACCACTGAAGCTTTCTTT; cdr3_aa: CASSGDTTEAFF
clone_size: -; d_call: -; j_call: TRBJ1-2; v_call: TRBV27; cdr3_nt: TGTGCCAGCAGTTCCCGATTAGGGGGAACTGAGGGCTACACCTTC; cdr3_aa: CASSSRLGGTEGYTF
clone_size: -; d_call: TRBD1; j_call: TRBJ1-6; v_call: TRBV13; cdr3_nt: TGTGCCAGCAGCAGGGGGGGGACAGGAATCGAGTCCCTCCACTTT; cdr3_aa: CASSRGGTGIESLHF
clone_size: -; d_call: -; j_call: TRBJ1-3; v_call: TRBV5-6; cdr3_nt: TGTGCCAGCAGCTTGTTGAACACCATATATTTT; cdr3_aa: CASSLLNTIYF
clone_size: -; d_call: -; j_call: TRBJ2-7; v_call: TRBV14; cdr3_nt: TGTGCCAGCAGCCAAGGGACCTACGAGCAGTACTTC; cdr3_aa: CASSQGTYEQYF
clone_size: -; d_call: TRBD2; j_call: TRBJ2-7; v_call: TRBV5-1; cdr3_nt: TGCGCCAGCAGCACAAGTCGGACTAGCGGGATTTACGAGCAGTACTTC; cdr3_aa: CASSTSRTSGIYEQYF
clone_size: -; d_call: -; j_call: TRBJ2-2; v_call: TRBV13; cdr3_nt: TGTGCCAGCAGCTTAGGCCGTAGAGCCGGGGAGCTGTTTTTT; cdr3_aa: CASSLGRRAGELFF
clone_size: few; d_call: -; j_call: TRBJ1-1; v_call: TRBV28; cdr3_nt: TGTGCCACCCAGGTGGGGTTCGTTATGGCGAACACTGAAGCTTTCTTT; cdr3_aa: CATQVGFVMANTEAFF
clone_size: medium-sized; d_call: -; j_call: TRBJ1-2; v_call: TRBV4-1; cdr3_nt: TGCGCCAGCAGCCAAGAGGCGGACGGCATCTATGGCTACACCTTC; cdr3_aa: CASSQEADGIYGYTF
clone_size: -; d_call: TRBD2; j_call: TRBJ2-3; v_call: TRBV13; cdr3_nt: TGTGCCAGCGCCGACCGGACTAGCGGGAAGGATACGCAGTATTTT; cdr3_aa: CASADRTSGKDTQYF
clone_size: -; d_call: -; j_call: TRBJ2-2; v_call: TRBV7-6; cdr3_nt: TGTGCCAGCAGCCAAAGCGGAGGGGGGACCGGGGAGCTGTTTTTT; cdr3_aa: CASSQSGGGTGELFF
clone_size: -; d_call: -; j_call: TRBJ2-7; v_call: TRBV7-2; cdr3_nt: TGTGCCAGCAGCTTAGGCGGAGTCGAGCAGTACTTC; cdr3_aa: CASSLGGVEQYF
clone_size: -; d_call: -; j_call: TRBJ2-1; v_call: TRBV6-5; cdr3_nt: TGTGCCAGCAGTTACTCCGGATATAGTAGCAATGAGCAGTTCTTC; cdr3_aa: CASSYSGYSSNEQFF
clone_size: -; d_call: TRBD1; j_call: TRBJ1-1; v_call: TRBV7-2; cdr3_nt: TGTGCCAGCAGCGACAGGGTTATTATCGCTGAAGCTTTCTTT; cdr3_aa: CASSDRVIIAEAFF
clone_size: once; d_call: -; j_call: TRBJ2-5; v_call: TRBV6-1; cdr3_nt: TGTGCCAGCAGTGCAGATGGGTCACAGGGAAGGGAGACCCAGTACTTC; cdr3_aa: CASSADGSQGRETQYF
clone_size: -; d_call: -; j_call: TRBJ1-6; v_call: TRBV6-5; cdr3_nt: TGTGCCAGCAGTTACTCTACAGGGAACTTTAATTCACCCCTCCACTTT; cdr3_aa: CASSYSTGNFNSPLHF
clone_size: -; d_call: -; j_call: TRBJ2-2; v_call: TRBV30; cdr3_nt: TGTGCCTGGAGTGTACTAGGCGGGATCACCGGGGAGCTGTTTTTT; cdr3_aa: CAWSVLGGITGELFF
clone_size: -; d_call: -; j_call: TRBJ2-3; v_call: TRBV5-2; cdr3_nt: TGTGCCAGCAGCTTAGCTTCTAGTTGGGGGTCCGATACGCAGTATTTT; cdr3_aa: CASSLASSWGSDTQYF
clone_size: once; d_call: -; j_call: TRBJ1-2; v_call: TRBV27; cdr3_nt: TGTGCCAGCAGTGAAGGGGGTCAGAACTATGGCTACACCTTC; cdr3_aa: CASSEGGQNYGYTF
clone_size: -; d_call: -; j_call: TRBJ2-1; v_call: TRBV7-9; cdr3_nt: TGTGCCAGCAGCACCCAGCGGGAGCAGTTCTTC; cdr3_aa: CASSTQREQFF